This T cell receptor beta chain was found in a study of cytomegalovirus exposure and HLA in healthy donors. Comments on this clone: The antigen is unknown.

With 60 Vbeta and 13 Jbeta primers, the PCR was carried out. Sequenced by immunoSEQ multiplex PCR; TCRdb stores in-frame clones only, minus some. Found here are around 140,000 clones, around 82% of them singletons; the top ten hold about 3.4%. Germline trimming cut 0 bases from V and 4 bases from J; bases unmatched to any gene: 5. The germline V gene encodes CDR1 SGDLS and CDR2 YYNGEE. The CDR3 is 15 residues long. Whole-study findings and limits: Across donors, sequencing depth was assumed by presence/absence analyses to be roughly uniform.

The sample taken for sequencing was PBMCs. The clonotype was recovered from a man younger than 35 in good health and CMV-seropositive. The rearrangement joins TRBV9 to TRBJ2-7, with 9 bases aligning to TRBD1. The CDR3 region is CASSVESGQGYEQYF. CDR3 nucleotide sequence: TGTGCCAGCAGCGTAGAGTCAGGACAGGGGTACGAGCAGTACTTC.